These 3 T cell receptor beta chains came from one sample sequenced in a study of T cells after yellow fever vaccination. TCRdb ran MiXCR on the 5' RACE reads and lists one entry per CDR3 protein. This table holds 55,000 or so distinct CDR3 sequences, 6.6% found once. The source material was CD8+ T cells not binding an NS4B(214-222) dextramer, sorted from PBMCs, sampled more than 35 days after the first yellow fever vaccination. These receptor sequences come from a man younger than 30 who received the YFV17D yellow fever vaccine.

The V gene is TRBV5-1, the J gene TRBJ2-3; maybe TRBD1 (6 bases). The CDR3 is made up of 17 amino acids. Trimming removed 4 bases at V and 2 bases at J, with 20 bases between. Germline V gene sequence: CDR1 SGHRS, CDR2 YFSETQ. The CDR3 here is CASSGPRDMVSTDTQYF. For the CDR3, the DNA is TGCGCCAGCAGCGGGCCCCGGGACATGGTTTCCACAGATACGCAGTATTTT.

This clonotype was seen ten or more times. V is TRBV12-3 or TRBV12-4 and J is TRBJ2-2, with D perhaps matching TRBD1 (6 bases). Trimming removed 3 bases at V and 6 bases at J, with 14 bases between. The CDR3 contains 15 residues. CDR3 DNA sequence: TGTGCCAGCAGTTTGGGCAGGGGAGTCCCCGGGGAGCTGTTTTTT. Its translation is CASSLGRGVPGELFF.

DNA for the CDR3: TGTGCCAGCAGCTTGGGACTGCTCGTGGAGGAGACCCAGTACTTC. Encoded protein: CASSLGLLVEETQYF. The rearrangement uses TRBV5-4 and TRBJ2-5; D unresolved. This CDR3 region has 15 residues. From germline, CDR1 is SGHNT and CDR2 YYREEE (reference sequence). With 0 bases removed from V and 5 bases from J, the gap between germline ends came to 14 bases.